This T cell receptor beta chain was identified during a study of regulatory T cells in long-lasting Graves disease. On this clonotype itself: Antigen specificity is unknown.

Findings and caveats of the study: There were preferences for TRBV28, TRBJ1-2 and TRBJ2-5 in persistent disease. Because few samples were included, accuracy may have been lower.

The CDR3 spans 14 residues. Per the germline V gene, CDR1 is MNHNS and CDR2 is SASEGT. V gave up 6 bases and J gave up 6 bases, with 17 bases separating them. The time point was: persistent/refractory GD, antithyroid drugs over 5 years with positive TRAb. RNA isolated from PBMCs was used to make the TCR library. TCR beta libraries were built with iRepertoire HTBI primers and Arm-PCR of CDR3 regions. TCRdb passed the multiplex PCR reads through MiXCR, listing each CDR3 protein once. The table shows around 450,000 distinct CDR3 sequences, with roughly 21% occurring only once. The sample in question was peripheral blood mononuclear cells (PBMCs), obtained when the disease was refractory, from a patient treated with antithyroid drugs. The origin of this receptor is a female donor with Graves disease. The rearrangement links TRBV6-1 to TRBJ1-2; D may be TRBD1 (6 bases). The CDR3 DNA reads TGTGCCAGCAGCTCCTCCCGGGACACGCATGGCTACACCTTC. Translation: CASSSSRDTHGYTF.